What follows are 17 T cell receptor beta chains derived from one specimen sequenced in a study of cytomegalovirus exposure and HLA in healthy donors. Primers: 60 Vbeta forward and 13 Jbeta reverse. Assay: immunoSEQ multiplex PCR; the TCRdb copy retains only in-frame clones and omits some. The sample shows over 100,000 clones, roughly three fifths of them seen only once. The specimen sequenced was PBMCs. These receptors all come from a woman aged 40 to 50 in good health and CMV-seronegative.

In its sample, this clone was seen a few times. The chain employs TRBV7-7 and TRBJ2-2; D ambiguous. Germline V gene lookup returns CDR1 SSHAT and CDR2 FNYEAQ (reference sequence). The V end lost 2 bases, the J end lost 6 bases, and 10 bases lay between the germline ends. CDR3 length equals 14 residues. The CDR3 loop is CASSLSRFAGELFF. In DNA form, the CDR3 reads TGTGCCAGCAGCTTATCGCGGTTTGCCGGGGAGCTGTTTTTT.

The chain uses TRBV30 and TRBJ2-7; 7 nucleotides line up with TRBD2. The CDR3 has 15 residues. Germline V gives CDR1 GTSNPN, CDR2 SVGIG (reference sequence). V lost 0 bases to trimming and J lost 5 bases; unmatched junction nucleotides: 10. Here the CDR3 reads CAWSVPWEGHHEQYF. Here the CDR3 DNA reads TGTGCCTGGAGTGTCCCCTGGGAGGGGCACCACGAGCAGTACTTC.

This clone occurred once. This chain uses TRBV5-4 with TRBJ2-3; D is undetermined. The CDR3 length is 15 residues. V was trimmed by 0 bases and J by 2 bases, leaving 10 bases between them. CDR1 is SGHNT and CDR2 is YYREEE in the germline V gene (reference sequence). The CDR3 DNA is TGTGCCAGCAGCTTGGCCTTAGAGCTCACAGATACGCAGTATTTT. Protein product: CASSLALELTDTQYF. The complete variable domain, with remaining parts taken from reference TRBV5-4 and TRBJ2-3, reads ETGVTQSPTHLIKTRGQQVTLRCSSQSGHNTVSWYQQALGQGPQFIFQYYREEENGRGNFPPRFSGLQFPNYSSELNVNALELDDSALYLCASSLALELTDTQYFGPGTRLTVL.

The chain uses TRBV4-1 and TRBJ1-2, with 8 bases identical to TRBD1. The CDR3 spans 15 residues. Germline V gives CDR1 MGHRA, CDR2 YSYEKL. Trimming cost V 1 base and J 6 bases; bases outside gene matches: 7. The CDR3: CASSQVTGGWDGYTF. The CDR3 coding sequence is TGCGCCAGCAGCCAAGTTACAGGGGGTTGGGATGGCTACACCTTC.

This clone was picked up a small number of times. The chain couples TRBV4-1 to TRBJ1-5, with D possibly being TRBD1 (6 bases). Germline CDR1 reads MGHRA; CDR2 reads YSYEKL. The CDR3 runs 15 residues. The ends were cut back, 0 bases at V and 6 bases at J, with 12 bases in the middle. The CDR3 spells CASSQDRGAGQPQHF. The DNA of the CDR3 is TGCGCCAGCAGCCAAGATCGGGGGGCCGGTCAGCCCCAGCATTTT.

The CDR3 nucleotides read TGTGCCAGCAGTCAAACAGGGCGCGCCACTGAAGCTTTCTTT. Protein product: CASSQTGRATEAFF. The chain uses TRBV2 and TRBJ1-1; TRBD1 might be the D (6 bases). CDR1 is SNHLY and CDR2 is FYNNEI in the germline V gene. The CDR3 is made up of 14 amino acids. V lost 5 bases, J lost 4 bases, and 14 bases lay in between.

The chain has TRBV18 and TRBJ1-6, with D perhaps matching TRBD1 (5 bases). Per the germline V gene, CDR1 is KGHSH and CDR2 is LQKENI. The CDR3 loop spans 15 amino acids. V lost 5 bases and J lost 5, with 13 bases in between. The CDR3 region has the DNA TGTGCCAGCTCATCCGGGACGGGAGATAATTCACCCCTCCACTTT. As protein: CASSSGTGDNSPLHF. The variable domain in full, with the rest retrieved from reference TRBV18 and TRBJ1-6, is NAGVMQNPRHLVRRRGQEARLRCSPMKGHSHVYWYRQLPEEGLKFMVYLQKENIIDESGMPKERFSAEFPKEGPSILRIQQVVRGDSAAYFCASSSGTGDNSPLHFGNGTRLTVT.

This chain joins TRBV7-2 and TRBJ2-4, with D possibly being TRBD1 (6 bases). Trimming pared 1 base from V and 5 bases from J, leaving 6 bases between. Per germline, CDR1 SGHTA and CDR2 FQGNSA. The CDR3 has 13 residues. CDR3 protein: CASSLDRENIQYF. The CDR3 DNA is TGTGCCAGCAGCTTAGACAGGGAAAACATTCAGTACTTC. The full variable domain, with the rest looked up from reference TRBV7-2 and TRBJ2-4, is GAGVSQSPSNKVTEKGKDVELRCDPISGHTALYWYRQSLGQGLEFLIYFQGNSAPDKSGLPSDRFSAERTGGSVSTLTIQRTQQEDSAVYLCASSLDRENIQYFGAGTRLSVL.

V and J are TRBV11-1 and TRBJ1-2; D call uncertain. V lost 1 base to trimming and J lost 4 bases, with 4 bases between them. Germline V gene sequence: CDR1 SGHAT, CDR2 FQDESV (reference sequence). This CDR3 is 12 amino acids long. CDR3 residues: CASSLESYGYTF. As DNA, the CDR3 is TGTGCCAGCAGCTTAGAGAGCTATGGCTACACCTTC. The full variable domain, completed using reference TRBV11-1 and TRBJ1-2, is EAEVAQSPRYKITEKSQAVAFWCDPISGHATLYWYRQILGQGPELLVQFQDESVVDDSQLPKDRFSAERLKGVDSTLKIQPAELGDSAMYLCASSLESYGYTFGSGTRLTVV.

The rearrangement uses TRBV7-8 and TRBJ1-1; D is perhaps TRBD1 (6 bases). Deletions cut 5 bases from V and 6 bases from J, with 19 bases between. The CDR3 consists of 15 residues. Per the germline V gene, CDR1 is SGHVS and CDR2 is FQNEAQ. CDR3 loop: CASSPNRAGIAEAFF. DNA for the CDR3: TGTGCCAGCAGCCCCAACAGGGCTGGGATTGCTGAAGCTTTCTTT.

The CDR3 nucleotides are TGCGCCAGCAGCCGCCTCACAGGACCCTCTGGAAACACCATATATTTT. This translates into CASSRLTGPSGNTIYF. V is TRBV4-1 and J is TRBJ1-3; maybe TRBD1 (5 bases). This CDR3 has 16 residues. Germline values: CDR1 MGHRA, CDR2 YSYEKL. The ends were cut back, 4 bases at V and 0 bases at J, with 13 bases in the middle.

The genes are TRBV7-2 and TRBJ2-6, with TRBD2 matching over 9 bases. CDR3 length equals 16 residues. Germline values: CDR1 SGHTA, CDR2 FQGNSA. J gave up 0 bases and V 9 bases, and 6 bases lay outside the gene matches. The CDR3 protein is CASLSGGGSGANVLTF. CDR3 coding DNA: TGTGCCAGTCTTAGCGGGGGCGGCTCTGGGGCCAACGTCCTGACTTTC.

The sample holds a few counts of this clone. The J gene is TRBJ1-1, the V gene TRBV21-1; TRBD1, the D gene given by the table, was not confirmed from the DNA. TRBV21-1 is given as a pseudogene. The CDR3 is 17 residues long. The CDR3 DNA is TGTGCCAGCAGCAAAGGGGGCCCCCCACCAGATCGCACTGAAGCTTTCTTT. Translating it yields CASSKGGPPPDRTEAFF.

The chain joins TRBV5-5 to TRBJ1-1; D might be TRBD1 (5 bases). Trimming pared 3 bases from V and 2 bases from J, leaving 14 bases between. CDR3 length equals 15 residues. Germline V gene sequence: CDR1 SGHKS, CDR2 YYEKEE (reference sequence). CDR3 in DNA: TGTGCCAGCAGCTGGCCTGGAGGGGCTAACACTGAAGCTTTCTTT. This sequence encodes CASSWPGGANTEAFF.

The chain couples TRBV5-5 to TRBJ1-1; perhaps TRBD1 as D (5 bases). The CDR3 is made up of 14 amino acids. The V end lost 2 bases, the J end lost 6 bases, and 14 bases lay between the germline ends. The germline V gene has CDR1 SGHKS and CDR2 YYEKEE (reference sequence). CDR3 region: CASSFWGHISEAFF. Here the CDR3 DNA reads TGTGCCAGCAGCTTTTGGGGCCACATATCTGAAGCTTTCTTT.

The rearrangement joins TRBV6-6 to TRBJ1-5, with a weak D call TRBD1 (5 bases). The V end was cut by 0 bases, the J end by 0 bases, with 9 bases between. This CDR3 is built from 16 residues. Germline CDR1 and CDR2: MNHNY and SVGAGI (reference sequence). The DNA of the CDR3 is TGTGCCAGCAGTTACTCGACGGGGGGTAGCAATCAGCCCCAGCATTTT. As protein: CASSYSTGGSNQPQHF.

The chain combines TRBV6-5 with TRBJ1-3; perhaps TRBD1 as D (5 bases). CDR1 is MNHEY and CDR2 is SVGAGI in the germline V gene. Trimming removed 1 base at V and 7 bases at J, with 11 bases between. This CDR3 contains 14 residues. The DNA of the CDR3 is TGTGCCAGCAGTTACTGGCAGGGCGACAACACCATATATTTT. It codes for CASSYWQGDNTIYF.